Reported below is one T cell receptor (beta chain). This record comes from a study of regulatory T cells in long-lasting Graves disease. Construction of TCR beta libraries relied on iRepertoire HTBI primers and on Arm-PCR targeting CDR3 regions. TCRdb independently ran MiXCR on the multiplex PCR reads; one entry per CDR3 protein. The sample has a few hundred thousand distinct CDR3 sequences; about an eighth are singletons. The CDR3 loop spans 12 amino acids. V lost 5 bases and J lost 8, with 12 bases in between. Germline CDR1 LGHNA, CDR2 YNFKEQ. Time point in this sample: newly diagnosed GD, antithyroid drugs for less than 3 months. Extracted RNA from PBMCs served as the source of the TCR library. Another study also made use of these data, one on T cells in Graves' hyperthyroidism and ophthalmopathy.

The chain employs TRBV4-2 and TRBJ1-2; maybe TRBD1 (5 bases). The source material was peripheral blood mononuclear cells (PBMCs), sampled at new diagnosis, from a patient treated with antithyroid drugs. This sequence originates from a woman aged 18-29 years with Graves disease. The CDR3 DNA follows: TGTGCCAGCAGCTGGGGGAGGGACGGCTACACCTTC. Translating it yields CASSWGRDGYTF.